Sequencing of this TCR beta chain was carried out in a study of blood T cell repertoires in COVID-19. Study background: From the United States, Italy and Spain came samples of acute and convalescent COVID-19. T cells, B-cell-depleted T cells, or PBMCs supplied cDNA or gDNA.

With 4 bases clipped from V and 7 bases from J, the junction kept 3 bases outside the gene matches. The CDR3 length is 12 residues. In the original analysis: It was from reference gene primer amplification that nucleated cell counts were estimated. This table comes from immunoSEQ multiplex PCR, and its TCRdb copy is limited to in-frame clones, with some not included. Clone size and the V and J calls come from that table; the DNA yielded D and trimming. The table shows tens of thousands of clones, with about 89% occurring only once. The V gene is TRBV12-3 or TRBV12-4, the J gene TRBJ2-5, with TRBD2 identical over 7 bases. Sequencing used peripheral blood. This sequence originates from a man in his fifties or sixties with active or convalescent COVID-19. The CDR3 region is CASSSSGGTQYF. DNA for the CDR3: TGTGCCAGCAGTTCCTCGGGAGGGACCCAGTACTTC.